This TCR beta chain is from a study of beta chain features in type 1 diabetes. The overall study: Similarity in age, gender and cell yields was seen between patients and healthy donors. The study, taken as a whole, reports: For TCRB rearrangement, an influence of HLA type remained unresolved here. A cDNA-based sequencing approach could over-represent cells with high TCR expression. The study found moderately but significantly shorter TCRB CDR3s in all four CD4+ subsets of Type 1 diabetes patients.

The CDR3 length is 14 residues. The junction had 6 bases not matched to a gene; V was cut back by 5 bases and J by 5 bases. Germline values: CDR1 LNHDA, CDR2 SQIVND (reference sequence). Expressed TCRB transcripts were sequenced because the entire RNA isolate underwent reverse transcription. Assay used: immunoSEQ multiplex PCR; TCRdb lists only in-frame clones, some missing. Of tens of thousands of clones listed, 55% to 75% are singletons. Isolation of CD4+ naive, central memory, regulatory and stem cell-like memory cells was achieved by sorting via CD45RO/CCR7/CD25/CD127/CD95/CD27. As regards this clone: Its antigen is unidentified.

V is TRBV19 and J is TRBJ2-4; 7 bases match TRBD1. Input material: stem cell memory CD4+ T cells from blood. The clonotype comes from a woman in her twenties or thirties with type 1 diabetes. CDR3 protein: CASSVTGWENIQYF. The CDR3 DNA reads as TGTGCCAGTAGTGTGACAGGGTGGGAAAACATTCAGTACTTC. Drawing the rest from reference TRBV19 and TRBJ2-4, the complete variable domain is DGGITQSPKYLFRKEGQNVTLSCEQNLNHDAMYWYRQDPGQGLRLIYYSQIVNDFQKGDIAEGYSVSREKKESFPLTVTSAQKNPTAFYLCASSVTGWENIQYFGAGTRLSVL.